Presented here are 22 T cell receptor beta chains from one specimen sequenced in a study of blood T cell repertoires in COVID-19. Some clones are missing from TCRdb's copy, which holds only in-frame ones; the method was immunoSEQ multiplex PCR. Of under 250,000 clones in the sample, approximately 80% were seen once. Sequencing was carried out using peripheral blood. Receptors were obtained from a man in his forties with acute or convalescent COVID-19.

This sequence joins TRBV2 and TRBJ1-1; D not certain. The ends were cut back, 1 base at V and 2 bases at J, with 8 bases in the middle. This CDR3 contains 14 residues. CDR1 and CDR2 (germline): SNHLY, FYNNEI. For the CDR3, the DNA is TGTGCCAGCAGTGAAGGGGTACTAAACACTGAAGCTTTCTTT. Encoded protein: CASSEGVLNTEAFF.

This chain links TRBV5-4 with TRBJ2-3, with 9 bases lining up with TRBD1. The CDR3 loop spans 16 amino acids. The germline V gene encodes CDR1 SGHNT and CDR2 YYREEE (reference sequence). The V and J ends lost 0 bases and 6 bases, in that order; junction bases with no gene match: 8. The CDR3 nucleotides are TGTGCCAGCAGCTTGGGTAGGGACAGGGCTTTGGATACGCAGTATTTT. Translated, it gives CASSLGRDRALDTQYF. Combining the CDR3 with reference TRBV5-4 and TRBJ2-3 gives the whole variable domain ETGVTQSPTHLIKTRGQQVTLRCSSQSGHNTVSWYQQALGQGPQFIFQYYREEENGRGNFPPRFSGLQFPNYSSELNVNALELDDSALYLCASSLGRDRALDTQYFGPGTRLTVL.

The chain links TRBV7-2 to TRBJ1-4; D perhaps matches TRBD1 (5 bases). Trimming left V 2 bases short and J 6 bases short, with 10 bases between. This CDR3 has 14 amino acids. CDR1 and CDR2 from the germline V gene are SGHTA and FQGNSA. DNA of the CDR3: TGTGCCAGCAGCTTAAATGGGGCGCATGAAAAACTGTTTTTT. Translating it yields CASSLNGAHEKLFF.

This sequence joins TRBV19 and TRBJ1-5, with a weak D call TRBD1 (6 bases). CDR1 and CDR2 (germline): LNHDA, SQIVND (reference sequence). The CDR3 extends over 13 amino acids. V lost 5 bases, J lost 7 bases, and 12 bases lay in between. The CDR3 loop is CASSWGPGQPQHF. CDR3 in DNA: TGTGCCAGTAGTTGGGGGCCGGGGCAGCCCCAGCATTTT.

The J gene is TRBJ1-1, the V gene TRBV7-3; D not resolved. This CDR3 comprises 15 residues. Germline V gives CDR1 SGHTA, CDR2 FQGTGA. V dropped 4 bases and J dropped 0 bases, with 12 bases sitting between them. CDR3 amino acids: CASSSGSTMNTEAFF. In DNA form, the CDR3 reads TGTGCCAGCAGCTCGGGGTCAACGATGAACACTGAAGCTTTCTTT. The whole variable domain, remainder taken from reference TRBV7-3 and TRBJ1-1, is GAGVSQTPSNKVTEKGKYVELRCDPISGHTALYWYRQSLGQGPEFLIYFQGTGAADDSGLPNDRFFAVRPEGSVSTLKIQRTERGDSAVYLCASSSGSTMNTEAFFGQGTRLTVV.

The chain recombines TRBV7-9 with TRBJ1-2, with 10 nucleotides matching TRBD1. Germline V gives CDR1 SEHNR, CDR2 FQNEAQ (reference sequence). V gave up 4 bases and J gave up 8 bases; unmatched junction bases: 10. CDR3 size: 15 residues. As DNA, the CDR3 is TGTGCCAGCAGCTATCCAGACAGGGGGCGCGAGGGCTACACCTTC. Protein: CASSYPDRGREGYTF.

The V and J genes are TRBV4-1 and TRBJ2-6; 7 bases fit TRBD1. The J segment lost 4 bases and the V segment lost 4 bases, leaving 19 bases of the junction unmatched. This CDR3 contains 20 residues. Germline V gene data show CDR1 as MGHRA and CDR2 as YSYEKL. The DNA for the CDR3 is TGCGCCAGCAGCCCCCCCGGGTCTCGACCCAGGGGGTCAGGGGCCAACGTCCTGACTTTC. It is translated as CASSPPGSRPRGSGANVLTF.

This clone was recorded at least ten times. CDR3 nucleotides: TGTGCCAGCAGCTTAGTTGGGCAGACAAAGTTCACCGGGGAGCTGTTTTTT. Its translation is CASSLVGQTKFTGELFF. The V and J genes are TRBV11-2 and TRBJ2-2, with D uncertain. Looked up from germline, CDR1 is SGHAT and CDR2 is FQNNGV. The CDR3 totals 17 residues. V lost 1 base, J lost 4 bases, and 16 bases lay in between.

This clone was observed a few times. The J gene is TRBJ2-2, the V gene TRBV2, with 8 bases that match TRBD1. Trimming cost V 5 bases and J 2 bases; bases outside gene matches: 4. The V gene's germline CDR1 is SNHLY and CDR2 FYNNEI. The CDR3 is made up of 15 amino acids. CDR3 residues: CASSMTGVNTGELFF. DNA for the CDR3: TGTGCCAGCAGTATGACAGGGGTAAACACCGGGGAGCTGTTTTTT.

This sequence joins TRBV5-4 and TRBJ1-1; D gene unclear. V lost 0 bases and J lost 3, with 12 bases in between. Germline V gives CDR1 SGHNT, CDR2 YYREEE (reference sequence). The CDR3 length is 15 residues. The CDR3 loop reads CASSLDNRVDTEAFF. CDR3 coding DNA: TGTGCCAGCAGCTTGGATAATCGGGTGGACACTGAAGCTTTCTTT. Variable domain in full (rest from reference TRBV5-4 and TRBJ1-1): ETGVTQSPTHLIKTRGQQVTLRCSSQSGHNTVSWYQQALGQGPQFIFQYYREEENGRGNFPPRFSGLQFPNYSSELNVNALELDDSALYLCASSLDNRVDTEAFFGQGTRLTVV.

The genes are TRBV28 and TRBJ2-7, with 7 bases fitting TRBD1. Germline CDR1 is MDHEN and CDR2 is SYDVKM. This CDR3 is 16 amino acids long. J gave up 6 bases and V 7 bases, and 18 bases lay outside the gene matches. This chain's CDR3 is CASTEGAGDFVSEQYF. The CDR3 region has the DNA TGTGCCAGCACCGAGGGGGCAGGGGATTTTGTTTCCGAGCAGTACTTC.

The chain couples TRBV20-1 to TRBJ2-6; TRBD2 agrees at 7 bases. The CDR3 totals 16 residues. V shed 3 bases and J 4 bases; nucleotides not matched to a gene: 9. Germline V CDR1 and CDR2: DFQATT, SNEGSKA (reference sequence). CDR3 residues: CSASPSGLAGANVLTF. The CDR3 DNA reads TGCAGTGCTAGTCCTAGCGGACTCGCGGGGGCCAACGTCCTGACTTTC.

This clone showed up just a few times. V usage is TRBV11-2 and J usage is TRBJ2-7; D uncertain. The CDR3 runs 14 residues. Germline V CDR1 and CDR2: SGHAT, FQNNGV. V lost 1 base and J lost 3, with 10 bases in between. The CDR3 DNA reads TGTGCCAGCAGCTTAGTGGGCCGGTACTACGAGCAGTACTTC. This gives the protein CASSLVGRYYEQYF.

CDR3 sequence (DNA): TGTGCCAGCAGCACCGGGGACTCAAGGGAGTCACCCCTCCACTTT. Translating gives CASSTGDSRESPLHF. The rearrangement links TRBV5-4 to TRBJ1-6, with D possibly matching TRBD1 (5 bases). Trimming removed 4 bases at V and 10 bases at J, with 18 bases between. The CDR3 contains 15 residues. Germline V gene data show CDR1 as SGHNT and CDR2 as YYREEE (reference sequence).

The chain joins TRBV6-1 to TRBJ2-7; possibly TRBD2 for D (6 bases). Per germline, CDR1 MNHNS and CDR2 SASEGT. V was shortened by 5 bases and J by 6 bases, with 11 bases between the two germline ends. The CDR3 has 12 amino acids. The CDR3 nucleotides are TGTGCCAGCAGTCCTGAGGGAGGCGAGCAGTACTTC. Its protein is CASSPEGGEQYF.

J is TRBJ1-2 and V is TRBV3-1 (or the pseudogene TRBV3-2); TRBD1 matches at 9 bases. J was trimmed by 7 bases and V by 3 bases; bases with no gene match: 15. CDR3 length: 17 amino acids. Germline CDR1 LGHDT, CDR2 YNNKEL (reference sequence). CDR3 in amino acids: CASSHRTATGGAGGYTF. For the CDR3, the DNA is TGTGCCAGCAGCCACCGGACCGCCACAGGGGGCGCCGGTGGCTACACCTTC.

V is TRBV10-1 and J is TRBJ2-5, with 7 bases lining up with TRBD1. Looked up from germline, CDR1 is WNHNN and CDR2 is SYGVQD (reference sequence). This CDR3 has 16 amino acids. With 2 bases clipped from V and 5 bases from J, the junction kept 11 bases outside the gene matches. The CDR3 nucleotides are TGCGCCAGCAGTGAGGCTACAGGGGCGCCGGCGGAGACCCAGTACTTC. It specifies CASSEATGAPAETQYF.

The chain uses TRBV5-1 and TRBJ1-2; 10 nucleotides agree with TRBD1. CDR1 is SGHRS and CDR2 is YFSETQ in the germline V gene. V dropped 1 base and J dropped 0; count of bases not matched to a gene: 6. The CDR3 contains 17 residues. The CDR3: CASSLTRTGGTNYGYTF. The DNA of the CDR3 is TGCGCCAGCAGCTTGACAAGGACAGGGGGAACTAACTATGGCTACACCTTC.

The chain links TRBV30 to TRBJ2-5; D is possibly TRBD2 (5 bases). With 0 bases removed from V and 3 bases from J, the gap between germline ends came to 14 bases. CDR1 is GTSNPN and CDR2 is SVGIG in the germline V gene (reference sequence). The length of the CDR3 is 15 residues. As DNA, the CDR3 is TGTGCCTGGAGTGTACGGAACCTCGGGAAAGAGACCCAGTACTTC. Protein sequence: CAWSVRNLGKETQYF.

This CDR3 reads CASSPGHQNSPLHF. The DNA of the CDR3 is TGTGCCAGCTCGCCGGGTCACCAGAATTCACCCCTCCACTTT. V is TRBV18 and J is TRBJ1-6; no clear D gene. Germline V CDR1 and CDR2: KGHSH, LQKENI. The CDR3 has 14 residues. Trimming cost V 6 bases and J 7 bases, with 13 bases left between them.

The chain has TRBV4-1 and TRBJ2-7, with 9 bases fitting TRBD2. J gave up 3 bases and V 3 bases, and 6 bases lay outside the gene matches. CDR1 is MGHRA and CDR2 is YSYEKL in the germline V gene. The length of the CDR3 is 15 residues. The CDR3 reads CASSQLAGENYEQYF. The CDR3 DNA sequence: TGCGCCAGCAGCCAGTTAGCGGGAGAGAACTACGAGCAGTACTTC.

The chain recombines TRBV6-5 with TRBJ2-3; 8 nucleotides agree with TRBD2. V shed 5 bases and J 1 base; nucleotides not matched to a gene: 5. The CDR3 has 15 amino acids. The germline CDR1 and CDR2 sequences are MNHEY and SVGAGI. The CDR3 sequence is CASSPTGGGTDTQYF. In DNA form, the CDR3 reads TGTGCCAGCAGTCCGACGGGGGGGGGCACAGATACGCAGTATTTT.